This entry lists 17 T cell receptor beta chains sequenced from one sample in a study of identical twins (dated by TCRdb to the mid-2010s). The protocol used for the library was 5' RACE. The instrument was an Illumina HiSeq 2000. Through fastp at Q25 and MiXCR, TCRdb rebuilt clones from the public reads, retaining in-frame beta chains. Every distinct CDR3 protein forms one entry, paired with its most common genes and DNA. This sample has hundreds of thousands of distinct CDR3 sequences in its table, and under 25% of those were observed once. In total, the top ten clones hold 0.48% of the sample. This sample was also put to use in a study of yellow fever vaccine responses in identical twins.

Material for sequencing was CD4+ T cells sorted from blood. These receptor sequences come from a woman under 30 in good health.

The rearrangement joins TRBV3-1 to TRBJ2-5; D is possibly TRBD1 (5 bases). The V gene lost 6 bases and the J gene lost 3 bases, with 20 bases spanning the gap. This CDR3 has 16 amino acids. Germline loops: CDR1 LGHDT, CDR2 YNNKEL (reference sequence). The CDR3 sequence: CASRWGRGRLEETQYF. Here the CDR3 DNA reads TGTGCCAGCAGATGGGGTAGGGGCCGACTGGAAGAGACCCAGTACTTC.

The V gene is TRBV7-9, the J gene TRBJ1-1; D gene uncertain. The germline V and J ends were trimmed by 2 bases and 4 bases, with 5 bases remaining between them. The CDR3 totals 12 residues. Germline lookup yields CDR1 SEHNR and CDR2 FQNEAQ (reference sequence). DNA for the CDR3: TGTGCCAGCAGCTTACCCTCCACTGAAGCTTTCTTT. Protein product: CASSLPSTEAFF. Based on the CDR3 plus reference TRBV7-9 and TRBJ1-1, the full variable domain is DTGVSQNPRHKITKRGQNVTFRCDPISEHNRLYWYRQTLGQGPEFLTYFQNEAQLEKSRLLSDRFSAERPKGSFSTLEIQRTEQGDSAMYLCASSLPSTEAFFGQGTRLTVV.

The table lists this clonotype with a few counts. J is TRBJ2-7 and V is TRBV6-8, with no clear D. CDR1 and CDR2 from the germline V gene are MNHGY and SAAAGT. The CDR3 runs 13 residues. V shed 7 bases and J shed 6 bases, with 16 bases lying between them. This CDR3 reads CASIYVGSGEQYF. The CDR3 nucleotides are TGTGCCAGCATCTACGTCGGGTCGGGCGAGCAGTACTTC.

This clonotype was seen repeatedly, ten times or more. The chain joins TRBV5-6 to TRBJ1-3; TRBD1 is a possible D gene (6 bases). Germline CDR1 reads SGHDT; CDR2 reads YYEEEE. The germline V and J ends were trimmed by 2 bases and 1 base, with 7 bases remaining between them. The CDR3 is made up of 14 amino acids. The DNA of the CDR3 is TGTGCCAGCAGCTTCGGACAGTCTGGAAACACCATATATTTT. It yields the protein CASSFGQSGNTIYF.

This clonotype was observed a handful of times. The CDR3 reads CASRNVEGPNEQFF. Written as DNA, the CDR3 is TGTGCCAGCAGAAACGTGGAGGGCCCCAATGAGCAGTTCTTC. The chain links TRBV5-4 to TRBJ2-1; tentative D call: TRBD2 (6 bases). Germline CDR1 reads SGHNT; CDR2 reads YYREEE (reference sequence). This CDR3 region has 14 residues. With 5 bases removed from V and 6 bases from J, the gap between germline ends came to 15 bases.

This clonotype was seen once. The V call is TRBV18, the J call TRBJ2-3, with 7 nucleotides matching TRBD2. Germline CDR1 KGHSH, CDR2 LQKENI. The CDR3 spans 16 residues. V lost 3 bases to trimming and J lost 0 bases; unmatched junction nucleotides: 6. CDR3 amino acids: CASSPTGLSSTDTQYF. For the CDR3, the DNA is TGTGCCAGCTCACCGACGGGACTAAGCAGCACAGATACGCAGTATTTT.

This chain connects TRBV15 to TRBJ2-7; 8 bases are shared with TRBD1. Germline-derived CDR1 and CDR2 are LNHNV and YYDKDF (reference sequence). J gave up 0 bases and V 2 bases, and 6 bases lay outside the gene matches. CDR3 length: 16 residues. CDR3 nucleotide sequence: TGTGCCACCAGCAGAAACAACAGGGGGGACTCCTACGAGCAGTACTTC. Translating it yields CATSRNNRGDSYEQYF.

This clonotype was picked up a small number of times. In DNA form, the CDR3 reads TGTGCCAGCACTTCTAGGGCACCAGATACGCAGTATTTT. This codes for CASTSRAPDTQYF. The V and J genes are TRBV12-3 or TRBV12-4 and TRBJ2-3; no definite D call. Deletions cut 7 bases from V and 4 bases from J, with 12 bases between. The CDR3 is 13 residues long.

V is TRBV9 and J is TRBJ2-1, with D perhaps matching TRBD1 or TRBD2 (5 bases each). Germline assignment: CDR1 SGDLS and CDR2 YYNGEE. V was cut by 0 bases and J by 7 bases, with 14 bases left in between. This CDR3 has 15 residues. The CDR3 DNA is TGTGCCAGCAGCGTAGACCCCCGGGGACCTAATGAGCAGTTCTTC. Protein sequence: CASSVDPRGPNEQFF.

V usage is TRBV6-4 and J usage is TRBJ2-3; TRBD2 aligns across 9 bases. Germline CDR1 reads MRHNA; CDR2 reads SNTAGT. The CDR3 sequence is 16 residues long. Unmatched junction bases numbered 4, after V lost 0 bases and J lost 3 bases. The CDR3 DNA reads TGTGCCAGCAGTGACTCGGCGGGAGGGCCTACAGATACGCAGTATTTT. This gives the protein CASSDSAGGPTDTQYF.

This clonotype has a handful of counts. V and J are TRBV5-1 and TRBJ2-1; 7 bases are shared with TRBD2. Germline CDR1 and CDR2: SGHRS and YFSETQ. The CDR3 runs 15 residues. With V trimmed by 3 bases and J by 3 bases, 6 bases remained unmatched. The CDR3 protein is CASSYLWGGYNEQFF. The CDR3 DNA reads TGCGCCAGCAGCTACCTTTGGGGGGGCTACAATGAGCAGTTCTTC.

The genes are TRBV11-2 and TRBJ2-7; a weak D match, TRBD1 (6 bases). CDR3 length equals 16 residues. V dropped 1 base and J dropped 3 bases, with 16 bases sitting between them. The germline V gene encodes CDR1 SGHAT and CDR2 FQNNGV. This CDR3 reads CASSLGATGFNYEQYF. CDR3 sequence (DNA): TGTGCCAGCAGCTTAGGGGCGACAGGATTCAACTACGAGCAGTACTTC. Based on the CDR3 plus reference TRBV11-2 and TRBJ2-7, the full variable domain is EAGVAQSPRYKIIEKRQSVAFWCNPISGHATLYWYQQILGQGPKLLIQFQNNGVVDDSQLPKDRFSAERLKGVDSTLKIQPAKLEDSAVYLCASSLGATGFNYEQYFGPGTRLTVT.

The table lists this clonotype with a few counts. V gene TRBV27 combines with J gene TRBJ2-1; 12 bases align to TRBD2. Germline V gene data show CDR1 as MNHEY and CDR2 as SMNVEV (reference sequence). V shed 4 bases and J 5 bases; nucleotides not matched to a gene: 18. The CDR3 totals 20 residues. CDR3 nucleotide sequence: TGTGCCAGCAGTTATTTTTCTGTGGTGACTAGCGGGAGTACGGACAATGAGCAGTTCTTC. This gives the protein CASSYFSVVTSGSTDNEQFF.

V usage is TRBV7-9 and J usage is TRBJ1-4; 7 bases fit TRBD1. There are 15 residues in the CDR3. Trimming removed 5 bases from V and 5 bases from J; junction bases left unmatched: 8. The germline CDR1 and CDR2 sequences are SEHNR and FQNEAQ (reference sequence). In DNA form, the CDR3 reads TGTGCCAGCAGCCCCAGGGGGGCGCGAAATGAAAAACTGTTTTTT. It yields the protein CASSPRGARNEKLFF.

This chain uses TRBV19 with TRBJ2-1; the D gene is possibly TRBD2 (7 bases). V dropped 5 bases and J dropped 4 bases, with 18 bases sitting between them. In germline, CDR1 is LNHDA, CDR2 SQIVND (reference sequence). This CDR3 is 16 amino acids long. CDR3 residues: CASSLQGRGVYNEQFF. In DNA form, the CDR3 reads TGTGCCAGTAGTCTCCAGGGGAGGGGCGTATACAATGAGCAGTTCTTC.

This clonotype has only a few counts. The V and J genes are TRBV3-1 and TRBJ2-4; 7 positions agree with TRBD2. Losses at the gene ends were 4 bases for V and 1 base for J; bases not matched to a gene: 7. The CDR3 contains 16 residues. From germline, CDR1 is LGHDT and CDR2 YNNKEL (reference sequence). The CDR3 region is CASSRLALGAKNIQYF. Written as DNA, the CDR3 is TGTGCCAGCAGCCGACTAGCCTTGGGGGCCAAAAACATTCAGTACTTC.

The chain couples TRBV6-2 or TRBV6-3 to TRBJ2-2; 8 nucleotides align to TRBD2. J gave up 6 bases and V 4 bases, and 10 bases lay outside the gene matches. This CDR3 comprises 16 residues. Germline V gives CDR1 MNHEY, CDR2 SVGEGT. The CDR3 loop reads CASSSTPGGPAGELFF. As DNA, the CDR3 is TGTGCCAGCAGTTCGACTCCGGGAGGGCCAGCCGGGGAGCTGTTTTTT.